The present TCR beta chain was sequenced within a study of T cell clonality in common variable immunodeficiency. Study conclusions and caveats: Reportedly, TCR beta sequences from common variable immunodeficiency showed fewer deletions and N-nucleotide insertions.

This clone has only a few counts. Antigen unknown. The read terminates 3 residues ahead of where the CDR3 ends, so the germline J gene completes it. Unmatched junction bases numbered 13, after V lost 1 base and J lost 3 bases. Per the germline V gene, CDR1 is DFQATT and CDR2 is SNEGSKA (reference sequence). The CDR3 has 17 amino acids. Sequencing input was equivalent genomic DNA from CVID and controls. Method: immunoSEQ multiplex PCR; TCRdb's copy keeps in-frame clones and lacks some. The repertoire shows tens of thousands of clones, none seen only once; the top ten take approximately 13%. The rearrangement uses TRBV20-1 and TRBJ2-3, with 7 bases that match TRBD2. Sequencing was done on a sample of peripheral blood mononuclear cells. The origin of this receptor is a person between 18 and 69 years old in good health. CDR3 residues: CSARAPEGAGKTDTQYF. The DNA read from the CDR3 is TGCAGTGCTAGAGCCCCGGAGGGAGCGGGGAAAACAGATACG.